The 31 T cell receptor beta chains given below trace back to one sample, sequenced in a study of T cell repertoires in cytomegalovirus infection. Their antigens are not known. TCRdb processed the reads anew with MiXCR; each CDR3 protein has one entry. The top ten hold around 15% of the sample, which has some 940,000 distinct CDR3 sequences, approximately 31% seen once. Sequenced here: cultured CD8+ T cells from PBMCs, sampled from culture after CMV antigen stimulation. The receptor set was obtained from a human donor in good health (CMV status not recorded). Some clones in this sample may be carry-over from other donors' samples.

This clonotype was seen more than once but under ten times. V gene TRBV27 combines with J gene TRBJ1-1, with D hard to call. CDR3 length: 15 residues. Germline V gene data show CDR1 as MNHEY and CDR2 as SMNVEV (reference sequence). V lost 3 bases and J lost 4, with 15 bases in between. CDR3 bases: TGTGCCAGCAGTTTCTCCAAAGTCCTGGCCACTGAAGCTTTCTTT. It codes for CASSFSKVLATEAFF.

This clonotype turned up a few times. This chain connects TRBV12-3 or TRBV12-4 to TRBJ2-2; D not certain. V lost 3 bases to trimming and J lost 2 bases, with 16 bases between them. The CDR3 loop spans 17 amino acids. This CDR3 reads CASSLYPGQPNTGELFF. The CDR3 region has the DNA TGTGCCAGCAGTTTGTATCCCGGTCAGCCTAACACCGGGGAGCTGTTTTTT.

The count of this clonotype is one. V and J are TRBV6-4 and TRBJ2-2; D is undetermined. V was cut by 4 bases and J by 4 bases, with 13 bases left in between. The CDR3 loop spans 15 amino acids. The germline V gene encodes CDR1 MRHNA and CDR2 SNTAGT. CDR3 amino acids: CASSGSPESTGELFF. CDR3 DNA: TGTGCCAGCAGTGGATCTCCGGAATCCACCGGGGAGCTGTTTTTT.

The table lists this clonotype with a few counts. This chain uses TRBV11-3 with TRBJ2-1; 7 nucleotides line up with TRBD2. Losses at the gene ends were 5 bases for V and 6 bases for J; bases not matched to a gene: 10. Germline CDR1 and CDR2: SGHNT and YENEEA. The CDR3 is 15 amino acids. DNA for the CDR3: TGTGCCAGCAGCCGACGCGGGGGATCCATCAATGAGCAGTTCTTC. Encoded protein: CASSRRGGSINEQFF.

This clonotype was recorded a few times. The rearrangement links TRBV6-1 to TRBJ2-1; TRBD2 agrees at 9 bases. V lost 1 base to trimming and J lost 10 bases; unmatched junction nucleotides: 8. This CDR3 has 15 residues. Germline assignment: CDR1 MNHNS and CDR2 SASEGT. The CDR3 DNA reads as TGTGCCAGCAGTGAAGATGCGGGGGGGCCTCAGGAGCAGTTCTTC. It codes for CASSEDAGGPQEQFF.

V and J are TRBV19 and TRBJ2-5; TRBD2 agrees at 9 bases. CDR3 length: 15 residues. Per the germline V gene, CDR1 is LNHDA and CDR2 is SQIVND (reference sequence). J gave up 5 bases and V 4 bases, and 8 bases lay outside the gene matches. CDR3 region: CASSSGGGPGETQYF. The CDR3 DNA sequence: TGTGCCAGTAGTAGCGGGGGGGGACCGGGGGAGACCCAGTACTTC.

This clonotype has more than one count but fewer than ten. The V and J genes are TRBV10-1 and TRBJ2-6, with a possible D match to TRBD2 (5 bases). The length of the CDR3 is 13 residues. CDR1 and CDR2 (germline): WNHNN, SYGVQD (reference sequence). V lost 6 bases, J lost 6 bases, and 9 bases lay in between. CDR3 sequence: CASSPGKANVLTF. For the CDR3, the DNA is TGCGCCAGCAGCCCGGGGAAGGCCAACGTCCTGACTTTC.

The genes are TRBV6-2 or TRBV6-3 and TRBJ2-7; D gene ambiguous. This CDR3 has 11 amino acids. Germline lookup yields CDR1 MNHEY and CDR2 SVGEGT. V lost 8 bases to trimming and J lost 1 base, with 6 bases between them. The CDR3 coding sequence is TGTGCCAGCGCAGTATCCTACGAGCAGTACTTC. It encodes CASAVSYEQYF.

Regarding this clonotype: A much larger clone lies a single base off, so this may be a read error. The chain joins TRBV7-6 to TRBJ2-3; a possible D gene is TRBD2 (5 bases). This CDR3 has 14 residues. Germline loops: CDR1 SGHVS, CDR2 FNYEAQ. The CDR3 DNA reads TGTACCAGCAACTTAGCGCGGGTGACAGATACGCAGTATTTT. This sequence encodes CTSNLARVTDTQYF.

The rearrangement links TRBV12-3 or TRBV12-4 to TRBJ1-2, with D perhaps matching TRBD1 (5 bases). With 3 bases removed from V and 3 bases from J, the gap between germline ends came to 14 bases. The CDR3 covers 15 residues. The CDR3 sequence: CASSLGPIGDYGYTF. The CDR3, as DNA: TGTGCCAGCAGTTTGGGGCCTATAGGCGACTATGGCTACACCTTC.

There are many counts of this clonotype. The V call is TRBV10-3, the J call TRBJ2-3, with TRBD2 identical over 10 bases. The junction had 5 bases not matched to a gene; V was cut back by 5 bases and J by 3 bases. The germline V gene encodes CDR1 ENHRY and CDR2 SYGVKD. This CDR3 spans 15 amino acids. CDR3 DNA: TGTGCCATCAGTCTAGCGGGGGCCGGGACAGATACGCAGTATTTT. As protein: CAISLAGAGTDTQYF.

The chain joins TRBV5-5 to TRBJ1-5; 7 positions agree with TRBD1. In germline, CDR1 is SGHKS, CDR2 YYEKEE (reference sequence). The length of the CDR3 is 17 residues. The ends lost 0 bases at V and 4 bases at J; junction bases unmatched: 10. This CDR3 is CASSLAGLQGINQPQHF. The CDR3 bases are TGTGCCAGCAGCTTGGCGGGACTACAGGGGATAAATCAGCCCCAGCATTTT.

This clonotype has just a few counts. The chain combines TRBV6-2 or TRBV6-3 with TRBJ1-5; D call uncertain. The V gene's germline CDR1 is MNHEY and CDR2 SVGEGT. Trimming cost V 2 bases and J 2 bases, with 4 bases left between them. The CDR3 sequence is 13 residues long. The CDR3 here is CASSYIGNQPQHF. The CDR3 DNA reads as TGTGCCAGCAGTTACATCGGCAATCAGCCCCAGCATTTT.

This chain links TRBV4-1 with TRBJ2-2; weak D call: TRBD1 (5 bases). The CDR3 covers 15 residues. Germline-derived CDR1 and CDR2 are MGHRA and YSYEKL. The V end lost 3 bases, the J end lost 5 bases, and 13 bases lay between the germline ends. The chain's CDR3 is CASSQGRMSTGELFF. The CDR3 DNA reads TGCGCCAGCAGCCAGGGGCGCATGTCAACCGGGGAGCTGTTTTTT.

The chain has TRBV5-6 and TRBJ2-5, with D possibly TRBD2 on 6 matching bases. Trimming shortened V by 4 bases and J by 10 bases, and 14 bases separated the two germline ends. The CDR3 consists of 12 residues. Germline V gene lookup returns CDR1 SGHDT and CDR2 YYEEEE. The CDR3 DNA is TGTGCCAGCAGCCTCTCCGGGCGGGACCAGTACTTC. Encoded protein: CASSLSGRDQYF.

This clonotype was seen at least ten times. The DNA of the CDR3 is TGTGCCAGCGAGGGACCACATAGGGAATACTCTGGAAACACCATATATTTT. The encoded protein is CASEGPHREYSGNTIYF. The chain uses TRBV7-8 and TRBJ1-3; the D gene is possibly TRBD1 (5 bases). V lost 8 bases, J lost 0 bases, and 20 bases lay in between. CDR1 is SGHVS, CDR2 FQNEAQ, per germline. The CDR3 consists of 17 residues.

This clonotype was detected only a few times. This chain joins TRBV4-1 and TRBJ2-1; D call uncertain. V was shortened by 0 bases and J by 6 bases, with 9 bases between the two germline ends. This CDR3 has 14 amino acids. Germline CDR1 is MGHRA and CDR2 is YSYEKL. The chain's CDR3 is CASSQEPVSNEQFF. CDR3 nucleotide sequence: TGCGCCAGCAGCCAAGAGCCGGTTAGCAATGAGCAGTTCTTC.

This clonotype was recorded a few times. V and J are TRBV28 and TRBJ1-6; the D is unclear. The V end was cut by 4 bases, the J end by 5 bases, with 9 bases between. Germline CDR1 reads MDHEN; CDR2 reads SYDVKM. CDR3 length: 14 residues. The CDR3 region is CASSYGQDNSPLHF. The DNA for the CDR3 is TGTGCCAGCAGTTATGGGCAAGATAATTCACCCCTCCACTTT.

Regarding this clonotype: One junction end does not reproduce the germline sequence, and a read error may be involved. The CDR3 nucleotides are TGTGCCAGCAGCGGGGAAGGGGACAGGGAACTGTACGGGCAGTACTTC. Its translation is CASSGEGDRELYGQYF. The chain joins TRBV7-9 to TRBJ2-7, with TRBD1 matching over 9 bases. The CDR3 contains 16 residues. Germline assignment: CDR1 SEHNR and CDR2 FQNEAQ (reference sequence).

The chain uses TRBV28 and TRBJ2-1, with 7 bases lining up with TRBD2. After removal of 3 bases from V and 9 bases from J, the junction contained 11 bases not matched to a gene. The CDR3 is 15 amino acids. The germline V gene has CDR1 MDHEN and CDR2 SYDVKM. The CDR3 DNA reads TGTGCCAGCAGTTTCCGGACTAGACCTGCCAGTGAGCAGTTCTTC. Residues: CASSFRTRPASEQFF.

The genes are TRBV6-2 or TRBV6-3 and TRBJ2-1; D gene ambiguous. Looked up from germline, CDR1 is MNHEY and CDR2 is SVGEGT. Trimming shortened V by 2 bases and J by 8 bases, and 13 bases separated the two germline ends. This CDR3 region has 14 residues. The CDR3 bases are TGTGCCAGCAGTTACGTTAAACTATTCGATGAGCAGTTCTTC. It yields the protein CASSYVKLFDEQFF.

This clonotype has a handful of counts. The rearrangement uses TRBV27 and TRBJ2-7, with TRBD2 identical over 12 bases. The CDR3 runs 15 residues. The V gene's germline CDR1 is MNHEY and CDR2 SMNVEV (reference sequence). The J segment lost 2 bases and the V segment lost 5 bases, leaving 4 bases of the junction unmatched. CDR3 sequence (DNA): TGTGCCAGCAGTCCCGGACTAGCGGGGACCTACGAGCAGTACGTC. Its protein product is CASSPGLAGTYEQYV.

The rearrangement links TRBV12-3 or TRBV12-4 to TRBJ2-5, with D unresolved. The CDR3 covers 12 residues. The germline V and J ends were trimmed by 9 bases and 2 bases, with 10 bases remaining between them. This chain's CDR3 is CARPILQETQYF. For the CDR3, the DNA is TGTGCCAGACCGATATTACAAGAGACCCAGTACTTC.

The J gene is TRBJ1-4, the V gene TRBV4-2; possibly TRBD1 for D (5 bases). This CDR3 has 16 residues. The germline V gene encodes CDR1 LGHNA and CDR2 YNFKEQ. Trimming cost V 4 bases and J 7 bases, with 19 bases left between them. The CDR3 bases are TGTGCCAGCAGCCCGGGGCCCGGGGACCTAACTGAAAAACTGTTTTTT. Protein product: CASSPGPGDLTEKLFF.

This clonotype was picked up a small number of times. This chain connects TRBV27 to TRBJ1-2; maybe TRBD1 (5 bases). Per the germline V gene, CDR1 is MNHEY and CDR2 is SMNVEV (reference sequence). There are 15 residues in the CDR3. Between the trimmed V and J ends, which lost 6 bases and 4 bases, there was a span of 18 bases. The CDR3 spells CASSPPGVGGYGYTF. CDR3 sequence (DNA): TGTGCCAGCAGCCCTCCCGGCGTGGGGGGCTATGGCTACACCTTC.

The chain is built from TRBV11-3 and TRBJ2-3; 9 bases align to TRBD2. CDR1 SGHNT and CDR2 YENEEA come from the germline V gene. The V and J ends lost 2 bases and 4 bases, in that order; junction bases with no gene match: 16. This CDR3 contains 19 residues. The CDR3 region is CASSLYPSGGTKDADTQYF. CDR3 DNA sequence: TGTGCCAGCAGCTTATATCCCAGCGGGGGGACCAAGGATGCAGATACGCAGTATTTT.

This clonotype was seen only a few times. This chain joins TRBV6-2 or TRBV6-3 and TRBJ2-7; TRBD1 might be the D (6 bases). This CDR3 is 12 amino acids long. V gave up 5 bases and J gave up 3 bases, with 8 bases separating them. Germline values: CDR1 MNHEY, CDR2 SVGEGT. CDR3 sequence: CASSRTVYEQYV. The CDR3 DNA follows: TGTGCCAGCAGTCGGACAGTCTACGAGCAGTACGTC.

This clonotype occurred many times. The rearrangement joins TRBV7-6 to TRBJ1-1; perhaps TRBD1 as D (6 bases). CDR3 length: 16 amino acids. Per germline, CDR1 SGHVS and CDR2 FNYEAQ. V was shortened by 4 bases and J by 0 bases, with 15 bases between the two germline ends. CDR3 sequence (DNA): TGTGCCAGCAGCTACGTACAGGGACGAATGAACACTGAAGCTTTCTTT. It encodes CASSYVQGRMNTEAFF. The variable domain in full, completed from reference TRBV7-6 and TRBJ1-1, reads GAGVSQSPRYKVTKRGQDVALRCDPISGHVSLYWYRQALGQGPEFLTYFNYEAQQDKSGLPNDRFSAERPEGSISTLTIQRTEQRDSAMYRCASSYVQGRMNTEAFFGQGTRLTVV.

This clonotype was picked up a small number of times. This chain connects TRBV6-5 to TRBJ2-1, with D maybe TRBD2 (6 bases). V dropped 0 bases and J dropped 2 bases, with 11 bases sitting between them. The V gene's germline CDR1 is MNHEY and CDR2 SVGAGI. The CDR3 loop spans 16 amino acids. The CDR3: CASSYSTRATYNEQFF. The CDR3 DNA reads as TGTGCCAGCAGTTACTCGACTAGAGCGACCTACAATGAGCAGTTCTTC.

The rearrangement links TRBV4-3 to TRBJ2-1; perhaps TRBD2 as D (6 bases). The CDR3 length is 16 residues. Germline CDR1 and CDR2: LGHNA and YSLEER. Trimming removed 0 bases from V and 0 bases from J, with 9 bases in between. CDR3 region: CASSQDVDYSYNEQFF. In DNA, the CDR3 is TGCGCCAGCAGCCAAGATGTGGACTACTCCTACAATGAGCAGTTCTTC.

This clonotype has just a few counts. This chain links TRBV20-1 with TRBJ2-5; 8 positions agree with TRBD2. In germline, CDR1 is DFQATT, CDR2 SNEGSKA (reference sequence). Trimming removed 0 bases from V and 5 bases from J; junction bases left unmatched: 11. The CDR3 is 16 amino acids. For the CDR3, the DNA is TGCAGTGCTAGAGATCGGACGCGGGGGGCCTGGGAGACCCAGTACTTC. Translated: CSARDRTRGAWETQYF.